This passage covers 15 T cell receptor beta chains from one sample sequenced in a study of early T cells in non-severe SARS-CoV-2 infection. TCRdb ran MiXCR on the 5' RACE reads and lists one entry per CDR3 protein. Of about 66,000 distinct CDR3 sequences in the sample, approximately 8.3% were seen once. Specimen: whole blood. The receptors were gathered from an adult who was a healthcare worker with PCR-confirmed SARS-CoV-2 infection or an uninfected control (not recorded which).

This clonotype occurred many times. The chain carries TRBV2 and TRBJ2-1, with 11 positions matching TRBD2. Trimming removed 6 bases from V and 10 bases from J; junction bases left unmatched: 8. This CDR3 has 14 amino acids. The germline gives CDR1 SNHLY, CDR2 FYNNEI. Here the CDR3 DNA reads TGTGCCAGCAGGGATAGCGGGAGGGCGTGGGAGCAGTTCTTC. Protein product: CASRDSGRAWEQFF.

This clonotype has at least ten counts. The chain joins TRBV6-1 to TRBJ2-1; 9 bases align to TRBD2. The CDR3 extends over 15 amino acids. The V gene end was trimmed by 4 bases and the J gene end by 7 bases; junction bases not matched to a gene: 8. CDR1 and CDR2 from the germline V gene are MNHNS and SASEGT. CDR3 coding DNA: TGTGCCAGCAGTGTGTTAGCGGGAGAGGCAAATGAGCAGTTCTTC. Protein: CASSVLAGEANEQFF.

The sample holds many counts of this clonotype. V usage is TRBV19 and J usage is TRBJ2-1; a weak D match, TRBD1 (6 bases). The CDR3 length is 16 residues. Trimming took off 3 bases at V and 2 bases at J, with 14 bases between the two ends. CDR1 and CDR2 from the germline V gene are LNHDA and SQIVND (reference sequence). The CDR3 DNA reads TGTGCCAGTAGTATTTCCTTGGGGGCCGCCTACAATGAGCAGTTCTTC. This sequence encodes CASSISLGAAYNEQFF. The full variable domain, with the rest looked up from reference TRBV19 and TRBJ2-1, is DGGITQSPKYLFRKEGQNVTLSCEQNLNHDAMYWYRQDPGQGLRLIYYSQIVNDFQKGDIAEGYSVSREKKESFPLTVTSAQKNPTAFYLCASSISLGAAYNEQFFGPGTRLTVL.

The chain employs TRBV5-4 and TRBJ2-3, with D maybe TRBD1 (5 bases). This CDR3 comprises 15 residues. V dropped 3 bases and J dropped 0 bases, with 11 bases sitting between them. Germline V gene data show CDR1 as SGHNT and CDR2 as YYREEE (reference sequence). The CDR3 DNA follows: TGTGCCAGCAGCTACGACAGTCCTAGCACAGATACGCAGTATTTT. Its translation is CASSYDSPSTDTQYF.

This clonotype appeared a few times. CDR3 in DNA: TGTGCCAGCAGCCTTCCCGACAGGGGCAAGGGAGTTGAGCAGTTCTTC. Amino acid sequence: CASSLPDRGKGVEQFF. V gene TRBV5-4 combines with J gene TRBJ2-1, with 8 nucleotides matching TRBD1. Germline CDR1 and CDR2: SGHNT and YYREEE (reference sequence). The CDR3 loop spans 16 amino acids. J was trimmed by 9 bases and V by 4 bases; bases with no gene match: 15. Full variable domain (outside the CDR3, taken from reference TRBV5-4 and TRBJ2-1): ETGVTQSPTHLIKTRGQQVTLRCSSQSGHNTVSWYQQALGQGPQFIFQYYREEENGRGNFPPRFSGLQFPNYSSELNVNALELDDSALYLCASSLPDRGKGVEQFFGPGTRLTVL.

This clonotype came up a few times. The gene calls are TRBV5-1 and TRBJ2-2; D is perhaps TRBD2 (7 bases). This CDR3 spans 15 amino acids. Trimming removed 1 base at V and 6 bases at J, with 13 bases between. CDR1 is SGHRS, CDR2 YFSETQ, per germline. The CDR3 sequence: CASSLQQGGSGELFF. Written as DNA, the CDR3 is TGCGCCAGCAGCTTGCAACAGGGAGGGTCCGGGGAGCTGTTTTTT.

This clonotype was counted only a few times. The gene calls are TRBV18 and TRBJ2-5; unclear D gene. The germline V gene encodes CDR1 KGHSH and CDR2 LQKENI. The length of the CDR3 is 12 residues. The V gene lost 3 bases and the J gene lost 2 bases, with 4 bases spanning the gap. Here the CDR3 reads CASSPEQETQYF. CDR3 DNA: TGTGCCAGCTCACCTGAGCAAGAGACCCAGTACTTC.

This clonotype was counted ten times or more. The chain couples TRBV7-3 to TRBJ1-2, with TRBD1 matching 9 bases. This CDR3 is 13 amino acids long. CDR1 is SGHTA, CDR2 FQGTGA, per germline. V shed 6 bases and J 6 bases; nucleotides not matched to a gene: 5. CDR3: CASSSQGANGYTF. The CDR3 DNA follows: TGTGCCAGCAGTTCACAGGGGGCTAATGGCTACACCTTC.

This sequence joins TRBV7-9 and TRBJ1-2; 9 bases are a match to TRBD1. V was pared by 5 bases and J by 6 bases, with 10 bases of the junction left unmatched. Germline CDR1 reads SEHNR; CDR2 reads FQNEAQ (reference sequence). The CDR3 sequence is 15 residues long. The CDR3 here is CASSPGTGIRNGYTF. The CDR3 DNA is TGTGCCAGCAGCCCCGGGACAGGGATTAGGAATGGCTACACCTTC.

This chain links TRBV2 with TRBJ2-1, with TRBD2 identical over 10 bases. This CDR3 spans 15 amino acids. The V gene end was trimmed by 8 bases and the J gene end by 4 bases; junction bases not matched to a gene: 8. Germline lookup yields CDR1 SNHLY and CDR2 FYNNEI. In DNA, the CDR3 is TGTGCCAGCCTCTTGCTAGCGGGAGCGTACAATGAGCAGTTCTTC. It specifies CASLLLAGAYNEQFF.

The V gene is TRBV7-9, the J gene TRBJ1-2, with D possibly TRBD1 on 5 matching bases. Trimming stripped 4 bases from V and 6 bases from J, with 21 bases between. This CDR3 has 16 amino acids. The V gene's germline CDR1 is SEHNR and CDR2 FQNEAQ (reference sequence). The CDR3 is CASSSYSREGFDGYTF. The CDR3 DNA reads TGTGCCAGCAGCTCATACTCCCGGGAGGGGTTTGATGGCTACACCTTC.

This clonotype was recorded at least ten times. V gene TRBV20-1 combines with J gene TRBJ2-3; D tentatively reads TRBD1 or TRBD2 (5 bases each). Germline CDR1 reads DFQATT; CDR2 reads SNEGSKA (reference sequence). Trimming took 6 bases from V and 4 from J, leaving 14 bases between them. The CDR3 runs 13 residues. This chain's CDR3 is CSARYEGPDTQYF. The CDR3 nucleotides read TGCAGTGCCCGATATGAGGGGCCAGATACGCAGTATTTT.

This clonotype was counted at least ten times. The CDR3 is CASSFSGGGANVLTF. The CDR3 DNA reads TGTGCCAGCAGCTTCTCAGGTGGTGGGGCCAACGTCCTGACTTTC. This chain connects TRBV7-9 to TRBJ2-6; D is uncertain. Germline CDR1 is SEHNR and CDR2 is FQNEAQ (reference sequence). The V and J ends lost 3 bases and 3 bases respectively, with 9 bases between them. The CDR3 totals 15 residues.

About this clonotype itself: A read error may produce the germline difference seen at one junction end. The CDR3 region has the DNA TGTGTCAGCTCACCGCCCGGGACGGTCTCCTACAATGAGCAGTTCTTC. Amino acid sequence: CVSSPPGTVSYNEQFF. The V and J genes are TRBV18 and TRBJ2-1; either TRBD1 or TRBD2 may fit D (5 bases each). This CDR3 spans 16 amino acids. Per germline, CDR1 KGHSH and CDR2 LQKENI. Using reference TRBV18 and TRBJ2-1 for the parts outside the CDR3, the full variable domain is NAGVMQNPRHLVRRRGQEARLRCSPMKGHSHVYWYRQLPEEGLKFMVYLQKENIIDESGMPKERFSAEFPKEGPSILRIQQVVRGDSAAYFCVSSPPGTVSYNEQFFGPGTRLTVL.

This clonotype turned up a few times. The rearrangement links TRBV20-1 to TRBJ2-1; no definite D call. Trimming pared 5 bases from V and 6 bases from J, leaving 14 bases between. The germline V gene has CDR1 DFQATT and CDR2 SNEGSKA (reference sequence). The CDR3 is made up of 13 amino acids. For the CDR3, the DNA is TGCAGTGCTTCCCGCGTGACCACCAATGAGCAGTTCTTC. It codes for CSASRVTTNEQFF.